The 7 T cell receptor beta chains in this list originate from one sample, sequenced in a study of blood T cells in healthy people across ages. The second PCR ran roughly 7 to 12 cycles with a sample-barcoded 5' primer and J-beta primers. MiXCR was run by TCRdb on the 5' RACE reads, yielding one entry per CDR3 protein. In the table there are 1.5 million to 2 million distinct CDR3 sequences, about 50% of which are singletons. The material sequenced was blood. Receptors were obtained from a woman aged 40 to 50 in good health.

The V gene is TRBV5-1, the J gene TRBJ2-7; TRBD2 might be the D (5 bases). V was trimmed by 5 bases and J by 3 bases, leaving 15 bases between them. Germline V gene sequence: CDR1 SGHRS, CDR2 YFSETQ. The length of the CDR3 is 14 residues. The CDR3 DNA reads as TGCGCCAGCAGTCCACGGGGAGTAATCTACGAGCAGTACTTC. Residues: CASSPRGVIYEQYF.

The rearrangement links TRBV3-1 to TRBJ1-2, with 8 bases identical to TRBD1. The CDR3 has 14 residues. With 4 bases clipped from V and 10 bases from J, the junction kept 11 bases outside the gene matches. Germline CDR1 is LGHDT and CDR2 is YNNKEL (reference sequence). CDR3 amino acids: CASSPDRVGSVYTF. As DNA, the CDR3 is TGTGCCAGCAGCCCGGACAGGGTCGGTTCGGTCTACACCTTC.

This clonotype showed up just a few times. The chain employs TRBV7-2 and TRBJ2-7; D perhaps matches TRBD1 (6 bases). The CDR3 has 13 amino acids. CDR1 is SGHTA and CDR2 is FQGNSA in the germline V gene. V lost 5 bases, J lost 3 bases, and 11 bases lay in between. The CDR3: CASSHWTVYEQYF. As DNA, the CDR3 is TGTGCCAGCAGCCATTGGACAGTCTACGAGCAGTACTTC.

This clonotype was counted at least ten times. This chain connects TRBV27 to TRBJ2-7; D might be TRBD1 (6 bases). Germline V gives CDR1 MNHEY, CDR2 SMNVEV (reference sequence). This CDR3 region has 12 residues. V was shortened by 5 bases and J by 6 bases, with 11 bases between the two germline ends. CDR3: CASSQQGREQYF. For the CDR3, the DNA is TGTGCCAGCAGTCAACAGGGTCGCGAGCAGTACTTC.

The CDR3 reads CASSEEDSPLHF. Here the CDR3 DNA reads TGTGCCAGCAGCGAAGAGGATTCACCCCTCCACTTT. The genes are TRBV7-2 and TRBJ1-6; D is unresolved. With 5 bases removed from V and 8 bases from J, the gap between germline ends came to 7 bases. Germline lookup yields CDR1 SGHTA and CDR2 FQGNSA. The CDR3 sequence is 12 residues long.

This clonotype showed up many times. The rearrangement uses TRBV29-1 and TRBJ2-5; 8 bases fit TRBD2. The junction had 15 bases not matched to a gene; V was cut back by 7 bases and J by 5 bases. CDR3 size: 15 residues. The V gene's germline CDR1 is SQVTM and CDR2 ANQGSEA. CDR3 in amino acids: CSARRGAIESETQYF. The CDR3 DNA sequence: TGCAGCGCCCGGCGGGGGGCTATTGAGTCGGAGACCCAGTACTTC.

V and J are TRBV29-1 and TRBJ2-3, with D maybe TRBD2 (6 bases). The CDR3 loop spans 15 amino acids. Trimming removed 3 bases from V and 1 base from J, with 14 bases in between. CDR1 SQVTM and CDR2 ANQGSEA come from the germline V gene. CDR3 amino acids: CSVDLVGGRTDTQYF. In DNA, the CDR3 is TGCAGCGTTGATCTAGTGGGGGGACGCACAGATACGCAGTATTTT.